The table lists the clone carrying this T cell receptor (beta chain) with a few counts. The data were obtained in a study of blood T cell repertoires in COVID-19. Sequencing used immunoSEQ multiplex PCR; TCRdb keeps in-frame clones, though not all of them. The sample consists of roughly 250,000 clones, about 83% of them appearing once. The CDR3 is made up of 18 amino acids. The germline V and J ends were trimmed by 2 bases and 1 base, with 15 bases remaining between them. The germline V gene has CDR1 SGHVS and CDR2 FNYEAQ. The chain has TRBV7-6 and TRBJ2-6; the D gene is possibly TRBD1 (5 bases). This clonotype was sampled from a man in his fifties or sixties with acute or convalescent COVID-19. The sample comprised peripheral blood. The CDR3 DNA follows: TGTGCCAGCAGCTTACCCGGAACGCGACAGTCTGGGGCCAACGTCCTGACTTTC. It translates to CASSLPGTRQSGANVLTF.